The 20 T cell receptor beta chains below were found in one sample sequenced in a study of early T cells in non-severe SARS-CoV-2 infection. TCRdb used MiXCR to reprocess the 5' RACE reads, holding one entry per CDR3 protein. The sample holds more than 35,000 distinct CDR3 sequences; 5.3% are singletons and the top ten take roughly 29%. Sequences were obtained from whole blood. These receptors originate from an adult who was a healthcare worker with PCR-confirmed SARS-CoV-2 infection or an uninfected control (not recorded which).

This clonotype was seen many times. The CDR3 DNA reads TGTGCCAGCAGCCCGCCTTCCTACAATGAGCAGTTCTTC. Amino acid sequence: CASSPPSYNEQFF. The rearrangement links TRBV13 to TRBJ2-1; D unresolved. V dropped 5 bases and J dropped 1 base, with 6 bases sitting between them. The CDR3 spans 13 residues. CDR1 is PRHDT, CDR2 FYEKMQ, per germline (reference sequence).

In this sample, this clonotype turned up many times. The chain recombines TRBV15 with TRBJ1-6; D gene uncertain. In germline, CDR1 is LNHNV, CDR2 YYDKDF (reference sequence). The CDR3 loop spans 13 amino acids. V was clipped by 0 bases and J by 8 bases, with 5 bases between them. This CDR3 is CATSREPDSPLHF. CDR3 in DNA: TGTGCCACCAGCAGAGAACCAGATTCACCCCTCCACTTT.

In its sample, this clonotype was seen many times. The chain couples TRBV12-3 or TRBV12-4 to TRBJ1-2; D might be TRBD1 (6 bases). Trimming pared 6 bases from V and 0 bases from J, leaving 17 bases between. This CDR3 has 16 residues. The CDR3 sequence is CASSSPRDKTNYGYTF. The DNA of the CDR3 is TGTGCCAGCAGCTCGCCGCGGGACAAAACTAACTATGGCTACACCTTC.

At least ten counts were recorded for this clonotype. The V call is TRBV30, the J call TRBJ2-1, with a tentative D call TRBD2 (5 bases). The germline CDR1 and CDR2 sequences are GTSNPN and SVGIG (reference sequence). CDR3 length equals 13 residues. The ends were cut back, 6 bases at V and 0 bases at J, with 9 bases in the middle. CDR3 sequence: CACAGISYNEQFF. The DNA of the CDR3 is TGTGCCTGTGCCGGGATCTCCTACAATGAGCAGTTCTTC. The whole variable domain, filled in from reference TRBV30 and TRBJ2-1, reads SQTIHQWPATLVQPVGSPLSLECTVEGTSNPNLYWYRQAAGRGLQLLFYSVGIGQISSEVPQNLSASRPQDRQFILSSKKLLLSDSGFYLCACAGISYNEQFFGPGTRLTVL.

This clonotype occurred many times. The rearrangement uses TRBV7-2 and TRBJ2-5; D not certain. Germline V lookup: CDR1 SGHTA, CDR2 FQGNSA. V lost 0 bases, J lost 1 base, and 18 bases lay in between. The CDR3 sequence is 18 residues long. The CDR3 DNA follows: TGTGCCAGCAGCTTAGCGGCTTCTCTGGCTAGTCCCCAAGAGACCCAGTACTTC. It encodes CASSLAASLASPQETQYF.

Many counts were recorded for this clonotype. Its ends do not fully match the called genes, so a read error is possible. The chain employs TRBV7-2 and TRBJ1-1; weak D call: TRBD1 (6 bases). The CDR3 loop spans 16 amino acids. Germline V gene lookup returns CDR1 SGHTA and CDR2 FQGNSA. CDR3 loop: CASRGGWRGRGTEVFF. CDR3 nucleotides: TGTGCCAGCAGAGGGGGTTGGCGGGGTAGGGGCACTGAAGTTTTCTTT.

This clonotype was detected many times. This chain connects TRBV7-9 to TRBJ1-4; D is undetermined. The V end was cut by 2 bases, the J end by 0 bases, with 7 bases between. This CDR3 comprises 15 residues. Germline CDR1 is SEHNR and CDR2 is FQNEAQ (reference sequence). The CDR3 nucleotides read TGTGCCAGCAGCTTACTGGAGGCAACTAATGAAAAACTGTTTTTT. This sequence encodes CASSLLEATNEKLFF. Based on the CDR3 plus reference TRBV7-9 and TRBJ1-4, the full variable domain is DTGVSQNPRHKITKRGQNVTFRCDPISEHNRLYWYRQTLGQGPEFLTYFQNEAQLEKSRLLSDRFSAERPKGSFSTLEIQRTEQGDSAMYLCASSLLEATNEKLFFGSGTQLSVL.

The chain couples TRBV19 to TRBJ2-1; 7 nucleotides align to TRBD2. Per germline, CDR1 LNHDA and CDR2 SQIVND (reference sequence). This CDR3 region has 13 residues. The junction had 2 bases not matched to a gene; V was cut back by 4 bases and J by 5 bases. The CDR3 DNA sequence: TGTGCCAGTAGTAGGGACTATCACAATGAGCAGTTCTTC. Its translation: CASSRDYHNEQFF.

This clonotype has a count of ten or more. The chain has TRBV20-1 and TRBJ2-3; D call uncertain. V lost 6 bases and J lost 4, with 11 bases in between. The germline V gene has CDR1 DFQATT and CDR2 SNEGSKA (reference sequence). This CDR3 is built from 12 residues. This chain's CDR3 is CSANQGPDTQYF. CDR3 sequence (DNA): TGCAGTGCCAATCAAGGCCCAGATACGCAGTATTTT.

This clonotype was seen repeatedly, ten times or more. The rearrangement links TRBV20-1 to TRBJ2-7, with a tentative D call TRBD2 (5 bases). Germline V gene data show CDR1 as DFQATT and CDR2 as SNEGSKA (reference sequence). The V gene lost 0 bases and the J gene lost 3 bases, with 12 bases spanning the gap. This CDR3 spans 14 amino acids. CDR3: CSARDSSRGYEQYF. The CDR3 DNA follows: TGCAGTGCTAGAGATAGCAGTCGGGGCTACGAGCAGTACTTC.

The sample holds a few counts of this clonotype. The chain has TRBV7-8 and TRBJ1-6; D ambiguous. Germline CDR1 and CDR2: SGHVS and FQNEAQ. Trimming took off 0 bases at V and 5 bases at J, with 8 bases between the two ends. The CDR3 is 15 amino acids. Here the CDR3 DNA reads TGTGCCAGCAGCTTAGCGCGGCAGCATAATTCACCCCTCCACTTT. Its translation is CASSLARQHNSPLHF. Together with reference TRBV7-8 and TRBJ1-6, the CDR3 gives the full variable domain: GAGVSQSPRYKVAKRGQDVALRCDPISGHVSLFWYQQALGQGPEFLTYFQNEAQLDKSGLPSDRFFAERPEGSVSTLKIQRTQQEDSAVYLCASSLARQHNSPLHFGNGTRLTVT.

By frequency in the sample, this clonotype is medium-sized. V usage is TRBV19 and J usage is TRBJ1-2, with TRBD1 as a possible D gene (5 bases). There are 16 residues in the CDR3. Germline CDR1 LNHDA, CDR2 SQIVND (reference sequence). Trimming cost V 5 bases and J 0 bases, with 16 bases left between them. The CDR3 reads CASSPGPRPSNYGYTF. The CDR3 DNA sequence: TGTGCCAGTAGTCCGGGACCGAGACCTTCTAACTATGGCTACACCTTC.

This clonotype was counted only a few times. The chain couples TRBV6-2 or TRBV6-3 to TRBJ2-5, with 7 bases that match TRBD2. The trim removed 3 bases at V and 5 bases at J, leaving 3 bases unmatched. From germline, CDR1 is MNHEY and CDR2 SVGEGT. The CDR3 covers 13 residues. CDR3 amino acids: CASSYTGGETQYF. The CDR3 region has the DNA TGTGCCAGCAGTTATACCGGGGGGGAGACCCAGTACTTC.

V is TRBV10-3 and J is TRBJ2-2; D gene ambiguous. The V end was cut by 7 bases, the J end by 2 bases, with 11 bases between. Germline CDR1 and CDR2: ENHRY and SYGVKD. The length of the CDR3 is 14 residues. The CDR3 region has the DNA TGTGCCATCACGACGGACCGTAACACCGGGGAGCTGTTTTTT. This codes for CAITTDRNTGELFF.

This clonotype has ten or more counts. The chain carries TRBV5-1 and TRBJ1-4; D unresolved. CDR3 size: 14 residues. The V and J ends lost 0 bases and 2 bases respectively, with 5 bases between them. Germline-derived CDR1 and CDR2 are SGHRS and YFSETQ. The CDR3 reads CASSLEGTNEKLFF. DNA of the CDR3: TGCGCCAGCAGCTTGGAAGGCACTAATGAAAAACTGTTTTTT.

In this sample, this clonotype turned up many times. CDR3 amino acids: CASSRGGPTDTQYF. The CDR3 DNA sequence: TGTGCCAGCTCACGGGGGGGCCCTACAGATACGCAGTATTTT. The chain recombines TRBV18 with TRBJ2-3; weak D call: TRBD2 (7 bases). The CDR3 sequence is 14 residues long. V lost 4 bases and J lost 3, with 11 bases in between. Germline V CDR1 and CDR2: KGHSH, LQKENI.

This clonotype was observed at least ten times. This chain uses TRBV6-5 with TRBJ1-1; D not resolved. The V gene's germline CDR1 is MNHEY and CDR2 SVGAGI. This CDR3 has 13 amino acids. With 5 bases removed from V and 5 bases from J, the gap between germline ends came to 12 bases. The chain's CDR3 is CASSTIGYTEAFF. The CDR3, as DNA: TGTGCCAGCAGTACAATCGGTTATACTGAAGCTTTCTTT.

This clonotype was found many times. The chain carries TRBV7-9 and TRBJ1-1, with D tentatively TRBD1 (6 bases). From germline, CDR1 is SEHNR and CDR2 FQNEAQ (reference sequence). V shed 4 bases and J shed 3 bases, with 9 bases lying between them. The CDR3 spans 13 residues. CDR3 residues: CASSSGQYTEAFF. DNA of the CDR3: TGTGCCAGCAGCTCGGGACAATACACTGAAGCTTTCTTT.

This clonotype was recorded at least ten times. This chain uses TRBV12-3 or TRBV12-4 with TRBJ1-6, with 9 nucleotides matching TRBD1. V dropped 5 bases and J dropped 0; count of bases not matched to a gene: 11. The CDR3 has 19 amino acids. The CDR3 reads CASSTSPGTGISYNSPLHF. In nucleotides, the CDR3 is TGTGCCAGCAGTACAAGTCCCGGGACAGGGATCTCCTATAATTCACCCCTCCACTTT.

This clonotype was seen at least ten times. V gene TRBV18 combines with J gene TRBJ1-1; D uncertain. Germline loops: CDR1 KGHSH, CDR2 LQKENI. The V and J ends lost 3 bases and 4 bases respectively, with 6 bases between them. The CDR3 has 12 residues. The DNA for the CDR3 is TGTGCCAGCTCACCGGCTGTCACTGAAGCTTTCTTT. Encoded protein: CASSPAVTEAFF.